The 17 T cell receptor beta chains given below trace back to one sample, sequenced in a study of shared clonotypes between healthy human individuals. Sequencing used immunoSEQ multiplex PCR; TCRdb keeps in-frame clones, though not all of them. Of about 2.3 million clones in the sample, 85% to 95% were seen once. The sample comprised naive CD4+ T cells from PBMCs. As to subset: CD45RA+ positively selected. The receptors originated from a man aged 18 to 29 in good health. Some clones in this sample may be carry-over from other donors' samples.

CDR3 sequence: CASSLLDRGQPQHF. DNA of the CDR3: TGTGCCAGCAGCCTTTTGGACAGGGGTCAGCCCCAGCATTTT. J is TRBJ1-5 and V is TRBV7-2; 9 nucleotides line up with TRBD1. Germline CDR1 SGHTA, CDR2 FQGNSA. J gave up 6 bases and V 5 bases, and 5 bases lay outside the gene matches. The CDR3 totals 14 residues.

The CDR3 here is CASRGAGNTGELFF. CDR3 DNA: TGTGCCAGCAGAGGGGCAGGGAACACCGGGGAGCTGTTTTTT. The J gene is TRBJ2-2, the V gene TRBV7-9, with a possible D match to TRBD1 (5 bases). Trimming took 6 bases from V and 1 from J, leaving 9 bases between them. Germline CDR1 is SEHNR and CDR2 is FQNEAQ (reference sequence). The CDR3 loop spans 14 amino acids.

The J gene is TRBJ2-7, the V gene TRBV7-3; possible D gene TRBD1, 5 bases. Looked up from germline, CDR1 is SGHTA and CDR2 is FQGTGA. V was clipped by 2 bases and J by 2 bases, with 10 bases between them. The CDR3 consists of 14 residues. CDR3 DNA: TGTGCCAGCAGCTTAGTGTCAGGGACCTACGAGCAGTACTTC. Its translation: CASSLVSGTYEQYF.

The chain combines TRBV18 with TRBJ2-7; 9 nucleotides line up with TRBD1. V gave up 2 bases and J gave up 6 bases; unmatched junction bases: 5. Germline V gives CDR1 KGHSH, CDR2 LQKENI. The CDR3 spans 14 residues. For the CDR3, the DNA is TGTGCCAGCTCACCAGCCGGGACAGGGTCCGAGCAGTACTTC. Residues: CASSPAGTGSEQYF.

The chain couples TRBV6-5 to TRBJ1-1, with a tentative D call TRBD1 (6 bases). Trimming pared 4 bases from V and 0 bases from J, leaving 12 bases between. There are 15 residues in the CDR3. Germline V gene lookup returns CDR1 MNHEY and CDR2 SVGAGI. The CDR3 region has the DNA TGTGCCAGCAGTTTAAGTCAGGGGATGAACACTGAAGCTTTCTTT. Protein: CASSLSQGMNTEAFF.

This chain uses TRBV5-3 with TRBJ2-7, with no clear D. TRBV5-3 is assigned to the ORF class and has an uncertain function. Trimming cost V 0 bases and J 5 bases, with 9 bases left between them. This CDR3 comprises 13 residues. DNA of the CDR3: TGTGCCAGAAGCTTGGCCTTACAAAACGAGCAGTACTTC. Its protein product is CARSLALQNEQYF.

The chain combines TRBV5-1 with TRBJ2-1; 9 bases match TRBD1. V shed 0 bases, J shed 7 bases, and the junction held 5 bases outside the gene matches. The CDR3 runs to 15 residues. CDR1 is SGHRS, CDR2 YFSETQ, per germline. CDR3 in amino acids: CASSLAYRGRNEQFF. The CDR3 DNA reads TGCGCCAGCAGCTTGGCCTACAGGGGGCGTAATGAGCAGTTCTTC. The full variable domain, its missing parts supplied by reference TRBV5-1 and TRBJ2-1, is KAGVTQTPRYLIKTRGQQVTLSCSPISGHRSVSWYQQTPGQGLQFLFEYFSETQRNKGNFPGRFSGRQFSNSRSEMNVSTLELGDSALYLCASSLAYRGRNEQFFGPGTRLTVL.

The J gene is TRBJ2-3, the V gene TRBV28; 10 bases are shared with TRBD2. The CDR3 runs 16 residues. In germline, CDR1 is MDHEN, CDR2 SYDVKM. V shed 0 bases and J 0 bases; nucleotides not matched to a gene: 0. The CDR3 here is CASSLWTSGSTDTQYF. CDR3 sequence (DNA): TGTGCCAGCAGTTTATGGACTAGCGGGAGCACAGATACGCAGTATTTT.

This chain uses TRBV28 with TRBJ2-3, with 11 bases aligning to TRBD2. Germline CDR1 is MDHEN and CDR2 is SYDVKM. The V and J ends lost 3 bases and 5 bases, in that order; junction bases with no gene match: 4. The CDR3 extends over 15 amino acids. CDR3 DNA sequence: TGTGCCAGCAGTTTCTTAGCGGGAGGGGTAGATACGCAGTATTTT. This translates into CASSFLAGGVDTQYF. Based on the CDR3 plus reference TRBV28 and TRBJ2-3, the full variable domain is DVKVTQSSRYLVKRTGEKVFLECVQDMDHENMFWYRQDPGLGLRLIYFSYDVKMKEKGDIPEGYSVSREKKERFSLILESASTNQTSMYLCASSFLAGGVDTQYFGPGTRLTVL.

The genes are TRBV9 and TRBJ2-7; 11 bases map to TRBD2. The CDR3 totals 15 residues. V lost 4 bases and J lost 2; bases outside the gene matches: 5. The germline V gene encodes CDR1 SGDLS and CDR2 YYNGEE. Written as DNA, the CDR3 is TGTGCCAGCAGCTCGGGACTAGCGGCCCCCTACGAGCAGTACTTC. This gives the protein CASSSGLAAPYEQYF.

On this clone: Additional DNA sequences in this sample encode the identical CDR3. This sequence joins TRBV6-5 and TRBJ1-1, with D possibly TRBD1 on 5 matching bases. V was shortened by 5 bases and J by 1 base, with 8 bases between the two germline ends. Germline lookup yields CDR1 MNHEY and CDR2 SVGAGI. The CDR3 sequence is 13 residues long. CDR3 amino acids: CASSRTQNTEAFF. The CDR3 DNA reads as TGTGCCAGCAGTAGGACACAGAACACTGAAGCTTTCTTT.

The rearrangement joins TRBV7-2 to TRBJ1-6; maybe TRBD1 (5 bases). CDR1 is SGHTA and CDR2 is FQGNSA in the germline V gene. V was shortened by 1 base and J by 5 bases, with 12 bases between the two germline ends. The CDR3 totals 16 residues. The CDR3 DNA reads TGTGCCAGCAGCTTAGTTGCGGGGCCGGATAATTCACCCCTCCACTTT. The encoded protein is CASSLVAGPDNSPLHF.

The chain links TRBV28 to TRBJ1-2; 7 nucleotides line up with TRBD1. CDR1 and CDR2 (germline): MDHEN, SYDVKM. V lost 5 bases to trimming and J lost 4 bases; unmatched junction nucleotides: 13. There are 16 residues in the CDR3. This CDR3 reads CASSPDRDRDSYGYTF. The CDR3, as DNA: TGTGCCAGCAGTCCGGATAGAGACAGGGATTCCTATGGCTACACCTTC.

Concerning this clone itself: Other DNA sequences within the sample encode an identical CDR3. The chain couples TRBV7-8 to TRBJ1-1; D gene uncertain. Germline V gene sequence: CDR1 SGHVS, CDR2 FQNEAQ. V lost 3 bases, J lost 2 bases, and 7 bases lay in between. The CDR3 is 13 residues long. For the CDR3, the DNA is TGTGCCAGCAGCTTCTACAGAAACACTGAAGCTTTCTTT. This codes for CASSFYRNTEAFF. Filled out from reference TRBV7-8 and TRBJ1-1, the complete variable domain reads GAGVSQSPRYKVAKRGQDVALRCDPISGHVSLFWYQQALGQGPEFLTYFQNEAQLDKSGLPSDRFFAERPEGSVSTLKIQRTQQEDSAVYLCASSFYRNTEAFFGQGTRLTVV.

V gene TRBV6-1 combines with J gene TRBJ2-1; 13 bases fit TRBD2. The V and J ends lost 2 bases and 9 bases, in that order; junction bases with no gene match: 4. CDR3 length: 15 residues. Germline V gene lookup returns CDR1 MNHNS and CDR2 SASEGT. CDR3 sequence reads: CASSERTSGGGEQFF. The CDR3 coding sequence is TGTGCCAGCAGTGAAAGGACTAGCGGGGGTGGTGAGCAGTTCTTC.

The chain recombines TRBV6-6 with TRBJ2-5, with 7 bases lining up with TRBD2. CDR1 is MNHNY, CDR2 SVGAGI, per germline (reference sequence). The junction had 13 bases not matched to a gene; V was cut back by 7 bases and J by 5 bases. CDR3 length: 15 amino acids. CDR3 in DNA: TGTGCCAGCATCTCCCTAGCGGAGAGTGGGGAGACCCAGTACTTC. Translating it yields CASISLAESGETQYF.

In its sample, this clone was seen once. The gene calls are TRBV28 and TRBJ1-1; the match to TRBD1 covers 8 bases. V shed 8 bases, J shed 0 bases, and the junction held 5 bases outside the gene matches. CDR3 size: 14 residues. Germline CDR1 reads MDHEN; CDR2 reads SYDVKM. The CDR3 coding sequence is TGTGCCAGCCCTGGACAGGGACTGAACACTGAAGCTTTCTTT. This sequence encodes CASPGQGLNTEAFF.